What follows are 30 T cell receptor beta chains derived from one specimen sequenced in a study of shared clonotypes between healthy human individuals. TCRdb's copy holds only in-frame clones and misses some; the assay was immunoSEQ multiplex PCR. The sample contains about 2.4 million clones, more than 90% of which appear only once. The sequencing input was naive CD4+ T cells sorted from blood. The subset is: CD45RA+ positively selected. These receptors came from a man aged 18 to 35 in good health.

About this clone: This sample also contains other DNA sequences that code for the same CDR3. CDR3 region: CASRGGGATNEKLFF. For the CDR3, the DNA is TGTGCCAGCAGAGGGGGCGGTGCAACTAATGAAAAACTGTTTTTT. The chain joins TRBV2 to TRBJ1-4; 7 bases align to TRBD1. With V trimmed by 6 bases and J by 0 bases, 4 bases remained unmatched. The germline V gene has CDR1 SNHLY and CDR2 FYNNEI. The CDR3 has 15 residues.

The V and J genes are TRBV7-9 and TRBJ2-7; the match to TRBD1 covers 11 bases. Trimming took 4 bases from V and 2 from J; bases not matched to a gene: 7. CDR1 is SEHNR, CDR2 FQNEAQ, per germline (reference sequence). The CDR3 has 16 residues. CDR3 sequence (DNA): TGTGCCAGCAGCTGGTGGGGGACAGGGGGTACCTACGAGCAGTACTTC. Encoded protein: CASSWWGTGGTYEQYF.

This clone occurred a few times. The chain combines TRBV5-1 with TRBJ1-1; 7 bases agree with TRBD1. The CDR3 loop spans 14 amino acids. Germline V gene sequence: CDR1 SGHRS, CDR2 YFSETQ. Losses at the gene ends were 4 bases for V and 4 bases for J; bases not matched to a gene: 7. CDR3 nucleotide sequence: TGCGCCAGCAGCCCTGGCACAGGGGTCACTGAAGCTTTCTTT. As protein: CASSPGTGVTEAFF.

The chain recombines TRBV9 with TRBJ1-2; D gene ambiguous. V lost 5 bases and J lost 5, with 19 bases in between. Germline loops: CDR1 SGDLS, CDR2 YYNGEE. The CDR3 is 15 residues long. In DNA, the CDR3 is TGTGCCAGCAGTCACCAGACGGCCGGCGCTTATGGCTACACCTTC. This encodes CASSHQTAGAYGYTF.

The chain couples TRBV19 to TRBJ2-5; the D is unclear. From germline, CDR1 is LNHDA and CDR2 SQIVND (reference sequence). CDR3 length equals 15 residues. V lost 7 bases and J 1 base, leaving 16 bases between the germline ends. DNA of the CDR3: TGTGCCAGTACCCCCGTGGGCAGCTTCCAAGAGACCCAGTACTTC. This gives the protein CASTPVGSFQETQYF.

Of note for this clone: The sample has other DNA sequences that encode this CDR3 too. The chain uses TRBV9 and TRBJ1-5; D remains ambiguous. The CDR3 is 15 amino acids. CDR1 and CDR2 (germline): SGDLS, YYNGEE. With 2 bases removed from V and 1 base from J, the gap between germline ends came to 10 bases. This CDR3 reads CASSVSGTSNQPQHF. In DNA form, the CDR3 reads TGTGCCAGCAGCGTTTCTGGCACGAGCAATCAGCCCCAGCATTTT.

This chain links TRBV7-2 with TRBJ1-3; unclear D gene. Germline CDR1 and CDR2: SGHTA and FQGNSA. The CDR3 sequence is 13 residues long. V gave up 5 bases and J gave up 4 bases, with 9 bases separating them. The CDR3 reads CASSILQGNTIYF. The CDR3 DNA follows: TGTGCCAGCAGCATCTTACAGGGAAACACCATATATTTT.

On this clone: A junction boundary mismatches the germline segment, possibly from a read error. CDR3 nucleotide sequence: TGTGCCAGCGGACTAGCGGGAGGGCCGGGCCAAGGGACCCAGTACTTC. Residues: CASGLAGGPGQGTQYF. The V gene is TRBV25-1, the J gene TRBJ2-5; 15 nucleotides match TRBD2. This CDR3 contains 16 residues. Germline lookup yields CDR1 MGHDK and CDR2 SYGVNS.

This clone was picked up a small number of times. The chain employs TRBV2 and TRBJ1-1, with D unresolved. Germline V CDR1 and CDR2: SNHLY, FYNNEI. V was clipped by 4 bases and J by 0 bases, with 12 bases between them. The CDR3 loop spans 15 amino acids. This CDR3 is CASSVGLSVNTEAFF. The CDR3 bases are TGTGCCAGCAGTGTTGGTTTATCGGTGAACACTGAAGCTTTCTTT.

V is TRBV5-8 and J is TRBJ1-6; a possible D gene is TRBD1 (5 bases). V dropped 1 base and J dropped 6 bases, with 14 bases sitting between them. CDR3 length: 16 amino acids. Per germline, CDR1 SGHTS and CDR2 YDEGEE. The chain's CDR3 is CASSLTRGTVNSPLHF. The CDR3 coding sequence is TGTGCCAGCAGCTTGACCCGAGGGACGGTTAATTCACCCCTCCACTTT.

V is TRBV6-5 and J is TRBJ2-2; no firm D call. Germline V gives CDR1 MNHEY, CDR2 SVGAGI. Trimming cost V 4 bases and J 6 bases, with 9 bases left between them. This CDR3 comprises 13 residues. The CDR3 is CASSFYESGELFF. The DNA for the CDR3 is TGTGCCAGCAGTTTTTACGAGTCCGGGGAGCTGTTTTTT.

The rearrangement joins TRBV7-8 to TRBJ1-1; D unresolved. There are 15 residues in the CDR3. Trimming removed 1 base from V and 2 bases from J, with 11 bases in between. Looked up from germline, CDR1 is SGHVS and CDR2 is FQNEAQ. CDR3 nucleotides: TGTGCCAGCAGCTTAGGTATGGCAGCAAACACTGAAGCTTTCTTT. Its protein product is CASSLGMAANTEAFF. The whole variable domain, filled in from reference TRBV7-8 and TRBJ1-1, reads GAGVSQSPRYKVAKRGQDVALRCDPISGHVSLFWYQQALGQGPEFLTYFQNEAQLDKSGLPSDRFFAERPEGSVSTLKIQRTQQEDSAVYLCASSLGMAANTEAFFGQGTRLTVV.

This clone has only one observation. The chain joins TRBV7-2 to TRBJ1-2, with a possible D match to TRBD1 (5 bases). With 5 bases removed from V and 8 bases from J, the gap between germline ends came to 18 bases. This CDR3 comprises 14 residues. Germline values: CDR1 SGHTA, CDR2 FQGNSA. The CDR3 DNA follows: TGTGCCAGCAGCCAAGACAGTTCCCCCAGGGGCTACACCTTC. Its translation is CASSQDSSPRGYTF.

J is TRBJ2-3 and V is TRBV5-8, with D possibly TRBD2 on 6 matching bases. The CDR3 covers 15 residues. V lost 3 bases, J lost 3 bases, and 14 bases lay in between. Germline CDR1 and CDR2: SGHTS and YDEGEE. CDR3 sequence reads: CASSSTSAGTDTQYF. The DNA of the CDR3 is TGTGCCAGCAGCTCGACGTCGGCGGGGACAGATACGCAGTATTTT.

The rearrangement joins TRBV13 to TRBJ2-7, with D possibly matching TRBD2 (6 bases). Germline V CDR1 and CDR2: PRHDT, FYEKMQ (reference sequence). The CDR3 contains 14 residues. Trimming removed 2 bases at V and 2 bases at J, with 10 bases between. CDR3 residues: CASSLMGLPYEQYF. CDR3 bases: TGTGCCAGCAGCTTAATGGGACTCCCCTACGAGCAGTACTTC.

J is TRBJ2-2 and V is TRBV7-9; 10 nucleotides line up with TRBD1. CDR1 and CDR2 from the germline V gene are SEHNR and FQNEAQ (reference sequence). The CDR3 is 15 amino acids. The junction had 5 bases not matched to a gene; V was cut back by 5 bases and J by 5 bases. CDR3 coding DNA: TGTGCCAGCAGCATCCCGGGACAGGGGACCGGGGAGCTGTTTTTT. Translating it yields CASSIPGQGTGELFF.

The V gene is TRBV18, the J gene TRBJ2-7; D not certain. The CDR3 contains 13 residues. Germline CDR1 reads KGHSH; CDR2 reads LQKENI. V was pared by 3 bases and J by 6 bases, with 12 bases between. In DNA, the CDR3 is TGTGCCAGCTCACCTGGAACCCTCGGCGAGCAGTACTTC. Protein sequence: CASSPGTLGEQYF.

This chain's CDR3 is CAWSGRGLTKNIQYF. The CDR3 nucleotides are TGTGCCTGGAGTGGGCGAGGGCTAACCAAAAACATTCAGTACTTC. The J gene is TRBJ2-4, the V gene TRBV30; possible D gene TRBD2, 5 bases. Germline assignment: CDR1 GTSNPN and CDR2 SVGIG (reference sequence). The length of the CDR3 is 15 residues. Trimming stripped 1 base from V and 2 bases from J, with 12 bases between.

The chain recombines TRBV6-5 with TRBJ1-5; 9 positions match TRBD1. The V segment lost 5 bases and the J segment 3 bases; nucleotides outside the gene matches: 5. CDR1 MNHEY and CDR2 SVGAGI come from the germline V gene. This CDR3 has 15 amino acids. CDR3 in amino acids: CASSPGQGFNQPQHF. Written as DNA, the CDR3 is TGTGCCAGCAGTCCGGGACAGGGTTTCAATCAGCCCCAGCATTTT.

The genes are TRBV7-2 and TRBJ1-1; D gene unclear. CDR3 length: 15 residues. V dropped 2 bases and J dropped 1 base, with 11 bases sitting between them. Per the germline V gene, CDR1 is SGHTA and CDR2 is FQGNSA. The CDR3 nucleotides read TGTGCCAGCAGCTTATACGGGGTGGCGAACACTGAAGCTTTCTTT. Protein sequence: CASSLYGVANTEAFF.

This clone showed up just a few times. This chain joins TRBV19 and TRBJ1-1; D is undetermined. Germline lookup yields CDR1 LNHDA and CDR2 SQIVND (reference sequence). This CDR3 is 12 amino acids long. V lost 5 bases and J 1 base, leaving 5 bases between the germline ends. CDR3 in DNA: TGTGCCAGTAGTCCGGAGAACACTGAAGCTTTCTTT. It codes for CASSPENTEAFF.

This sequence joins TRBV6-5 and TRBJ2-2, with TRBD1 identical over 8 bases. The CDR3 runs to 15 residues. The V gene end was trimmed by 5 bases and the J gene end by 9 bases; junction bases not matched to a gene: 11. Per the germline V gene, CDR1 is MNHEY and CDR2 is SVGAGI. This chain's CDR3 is CASSPTGTGLRELFF. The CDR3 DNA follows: TGTGCCAGCAGTCCCACCGGGACAGGCTTACGGGAGCTGTTTTTT.

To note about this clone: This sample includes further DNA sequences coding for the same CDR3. CDR3 in DNA: TGTGCCAGCAGCCGAGGGTTGGGCGAGCAGTACTTC. Its protein is CASSRGLGEQYF. The V call is TRBV7-2, the J call TRBJ2-7; maybe TRBD2 (5 bases). Germline values: CDR1 SGHTA, CDR2 FQGNSA. There are 12 residues in the CDR3. V dropped 5 bases and J dropped 6 bases, with 11 bases sitting between them.

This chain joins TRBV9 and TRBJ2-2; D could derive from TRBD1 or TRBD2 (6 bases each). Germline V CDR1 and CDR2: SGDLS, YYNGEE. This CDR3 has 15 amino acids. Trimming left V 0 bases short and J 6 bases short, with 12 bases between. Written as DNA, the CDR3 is TGTGCCAGCAGCGTAGGGGGGGCCCAGGCCGGGGAGCTGTTTTTT. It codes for CASSVGGAQAGELFF.

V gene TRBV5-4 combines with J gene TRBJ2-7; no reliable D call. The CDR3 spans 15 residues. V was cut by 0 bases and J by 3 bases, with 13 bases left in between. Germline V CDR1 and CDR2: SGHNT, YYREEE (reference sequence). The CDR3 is CASSLGFFGGYEQYF. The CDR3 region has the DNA TGTGCCAGCAGCTTGGGCTTTTTCGGCGGCTACGAGCAGTACTTC. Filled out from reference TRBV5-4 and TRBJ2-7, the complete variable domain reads ETGVTQSPTHLIKTRGQQVTLRCSSQSGHNTVSWYQQALGQGPQFIFQYYREEENGRGNFPPRFSGLQFPNYSSELNVNALELDDSALYLCASSLGFFGGYEQYFGPGTRLTVT.

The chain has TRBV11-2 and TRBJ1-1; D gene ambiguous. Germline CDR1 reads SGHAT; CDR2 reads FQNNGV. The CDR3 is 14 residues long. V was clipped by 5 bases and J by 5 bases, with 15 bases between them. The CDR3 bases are TGTGCCAGCAGCGCCATGATGGGAGTAACTGAAGCTTTCTTT. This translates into CASSAMMGVTEAFF.

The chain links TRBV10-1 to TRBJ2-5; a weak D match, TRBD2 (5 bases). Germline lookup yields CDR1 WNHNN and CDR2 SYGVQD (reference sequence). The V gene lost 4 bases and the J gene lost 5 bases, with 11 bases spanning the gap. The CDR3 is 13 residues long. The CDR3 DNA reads TGCGCCAGCAGTGGGACTCTCGGGGAGACCCAGTACTTC. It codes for CASSGTLGETQYF.

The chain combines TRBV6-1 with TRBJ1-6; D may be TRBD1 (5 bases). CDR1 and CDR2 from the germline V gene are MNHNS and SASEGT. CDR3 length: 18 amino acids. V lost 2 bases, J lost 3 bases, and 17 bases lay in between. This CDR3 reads CASSESLQGWSYNSPLHF. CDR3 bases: TGTGCCAGCAGTGAAAGTCTCCAGGGCTGGAGCTATAATTCACCCCTCCACTTT.

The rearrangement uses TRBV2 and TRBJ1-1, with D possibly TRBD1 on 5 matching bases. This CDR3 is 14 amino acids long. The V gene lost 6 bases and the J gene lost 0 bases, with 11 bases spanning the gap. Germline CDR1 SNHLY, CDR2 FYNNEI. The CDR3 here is CASRMTDLNTEAFF. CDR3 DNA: TGTGCCAGCAGGATGACAGATTTGAACACTGAAGCTTTCTTT.

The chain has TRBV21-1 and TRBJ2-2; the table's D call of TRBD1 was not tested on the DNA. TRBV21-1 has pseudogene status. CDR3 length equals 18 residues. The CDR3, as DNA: TGTGCCAGCAGCAAAGAAAGGACAGGGGGCGCGGACACCGGGGAGCTGTTTTTT. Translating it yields CASSKERTGGADTGELFF.